These 27 T cell receptor beta chains came from one sample sequenced in a study of CD4+ T cells in melanoma. Profiling relied on immunoSEQ multiplex PCR, and the TCRdb table lists in-frame clones only, not all of them. The table has fewer than 11,000 clones, about 70% seen once. The sample taken for sequencing was cells from a culture (not recorded whether cultured in vitro). These receptor sequences come from a human donor with melanoma.

This chain joins TRBV29-1 and TRBJ2-3, with 10 bases fitting TRBD1. The CDR3 consists of 15 residues. Germline CDR1 and CDR2: SQVTM and ANQGSEA. Trimming removed 4 bases from V and 3 bases from J; junction bases left unmatched: 7. CDR3 nucleotides: TGCAGCGTTGCCCGACAGGGGGCCCCAACAGATACGCAGTATTTT. It translates to CSVARQGAPTDTQYF.

In regard to this clone: The germline gene is not matched at one end of the junction; a read error may be the cause. This sequence joins TRBV4-1 and TRBJ1-3, with D hard to call. The CDR3 covers 16 residues. Per germline, CDR1 MGHRA and CDR2 YSYEKL. This CDR3 is CASSQVLWESGSTIYF. CDR3 DNA sequence: TGCGCCAGCAGCCAAGTCCTTTGGGAGTCTGGAAGCACCATATATTTT.

The CDR3 bases are TGTGCCATCAGTGATCCTACAGGGGGAGCTGAAGCTTTCTTT. Encoded protein: CAISDPTGGAEAFF. V is TRBV10-3 and J is TRBJ1-1, with 8 bases lining up with TRBD1. Germline values: CDR1 ENHRY, CDR2 SYGVKD. The CDR3 has 14 amino acids. V was clipped by 3 bases and J by 6 bases; unmatched bases: 6.

In its sample, this clone was seen once. The chain carries TRBV7-9 and TRBJ2-3; 9 positions agree with TRBD2. The junction had 4 bases not matched to a gene; V was cut back by 4 bases and J by 2 bases. Germline V gives CDR1 SEHNR, CDR2 FQNEAQ (reference sequence). The CDR3 consists of 15 residues. For the CDR3, the DNA is TGTGCCAGCAGCTCGGGCGGGGGGGACACAGATACGCAGTATTTT. Amino acids: CASSSGGGDTDTQYF.

This clone has a handful of counts. V is TRBV4-1 and J is TRBJ1-5; D possibly corresponds to TRBD1 (5 bases). The CDR3 contains 14 residues. Germline V gives CDR1 MGHRA, CDR2 YSYEKL. The germline V and J ends were trimmed by 0 bases and 7 bases, with 10 bases remaining between them. The CDR3 loop reads CASSQEGVWQPQHF. CDR3 DNA: TGCGCCAGCAGCCAAGAGGGGGTCTGGCAGCCCCAGCATTTT.

The chain is built from TRBV30 and TRBJ1-1; D is perhaps TRBD1 (6 bases). The germline gives CDR1 GTSNPN, CDR2 SVGIG (reference sequence). Deletions cut 3 bases from V and 0 bases from J, with 14 bases between. The CDR3 is 15 residues long. In DNA, the CDR3 is TGTGCCTGGAGGGAACTCGGACAGTTGAACACTGAAGCTTTCTTT. It specifies CAWRELGQLNTEAFF.

V usage is TRBV5-1 and J usage is TRBJ1-6; 9 nucleotides line up with TRBD1. The CDR3 length is 16 residues. Germline-derived CDR1 and CDR2 are SGHRS and YFSETQ. J was trimmed by 0 bases and V by 4 bases; bases with no gene match: 2. The CDR3 loop reads CASSGQGSSYNSPLHF. The CDR3 bases are TGCGCCAGCAGCGGACAGGGGAGCTCCTATAATTCACCCCTCCACTTT.

The J gene is TRBJ1-1, the V gene TRBV5-1; TRBD1 matches at 10 bases. Germline V gene lookup returns CDR1 SGHRS and CDR2 YFSETQ. This CDR3 spans 15 amino acids. Germline trimming cut 7 bases from V and 4 bases from J; bases unmatched to any gene: 10. The CDR3 bases are TGCGCCAGCTCCCGTGCCCGGACAGGGGGCACTGAAGCTTTCTTT. It translates to CASSRARTGGTEAFF.

This CDR3 is CASSLEGQETQYF. The CDR3 bases are TGCGCCAGCAGCTTGGAGGGCCAAGAGACCCAGTACTTC. The V and J genes are TRBV5-1 and TRBJ2-5, with D hard to call. Per germline, CDR1 SGHRS and CDR2 YFSETQ. V lost 0 bases to trimming and J lost 1 base, with 4 bases between them. This CDR3 is built from 13 residues.

Judged by abundance, this clone is medium-sized. CDR3 region: CASSYSKGSNEKLFF. CDR3 nucleotide sequence: TGTGCCAGCAGTTACTCGAAGGGGAGTAATGAAAAACTGTTTTTT. This chain connects TRBV6-5 to TRBJ1-4; TRBD1 might be the D (5 bases). The germline V gene has CDR1 MNHEY and CDR2 SVGAGI. The V end was cut by 0 bases, the J end by 4 bases, with 9 bases between. There are 15 residues in the CDR3.

This clone occurred once. This chain connects TRBV5-4 to TRBJ2-1; 15 bases are a match to TRBD2. This CDR3 has 16 amino acids. Per the germline V gene, CDR1 is SGHNT and CDR2 is YYREEE (reference sequence). Trimming cost V 0 bases and J 14 bases; bases outside gene matches: 9. CDR3 DNA: TGTGCCAGCAGCTTGGCCGGGACTAGCGGGGGGCTAGTGGAGTTCTTC. Translating gives CASSLAGTSGGLVEFF.

CDR3 DNA: TGTGCCAGTAGTCTCACCGGGACAGGCGCCTACGAGCAGTACTTC. Translating gives CASSLTGTGAYEQYF. V is TRBV19 and J is TRBJ2-7, with 8 bases identical to TRBD1. This CDR3 has 15 amino acids. The V gene end was trimmed by 5 bases and the J gene end by 2 bases; junction bases not matched to a gene: 8. The V gene's germline CDR1 is LNHDA and CDR2 SQIVND (reference sequence).

The gene calls are TRBV10-3 and TRBJ1-2, with D tentatively TRBD1 (5 bases). Trimming removed 3 bases from V and 4 bases from J, with 9 bases in between. The CDR3 has 13 residues. Germline V gives CDR1 ENHRY, CDR2 SYGVKD. The CDR3 protein is CAISDSGGYGYTF. DNA of the CDR3: TGTGCCATCAGTGACTCGGGGGGCTATGGCTACACCTTC.

The V and J genes are TRBV20-1 and TRBJ1-4; no clear D. Per germline, CDR1 DFQATT and CDR2 SNEGSKA (reference sequence). The CDR3 spans 10 residues. V lost 3 bases to trimming and J lost 8 bases, with 4 bases between them. The CDR3 nucleotides are TGCAGTGCTAGTTACGAAAAACTGTTTTTT. Translation gives CSASYEKLFF.

This clone has just a few counts. The chain recombines TRBV4-1 with TRBJ1-4; D is perhaps TRBD1 (6 bases). Trimming took off 6 bases at V and 0 bases at J, with 17 bases between the two ends. CDR1 and CDR2 (germline): MGHRA, YSYEKL. This CDR3 contains 17 residues. The DNA of the CDR3 is TGCGCCAGCAGGGGAACAGGGAATACTGCAACTAATGAAAAACTGTTTTTT. Its translation is CASRGTGNTATNEKLFF.

V and J are TRBV6-5 and TRBJ2-7; the match to TRBD2 covers 13 bases. Trimming took 5 bases from V and 4 from J; bases not matched to a gene: 5. Looked up from germline, CDR1 is MNHEY and CDR2 is SVGAGI. This CDR3 has 15 amino acids. Here the CDR3 DNA reads TGTGCCAGCAGTCCGACTAGCGGGGGGTTATACGAGCAGTACTTC. It encodes CASSPTSGGLYEQYF.

The rearrangement links TRBV9 to TRBJ2-1, with TRBD1 matching 7 bases. The germline CDR1 and CDR2 sequences are SGDLS and YYNGEE. This CDR3 has 15 residues. Trimming took 4 bases from V and 2 from J; bases not matched to a gene: 6. CDR3 DNA sequence: TGTGCCAGCAGCTACTCCGGGACAGCCTACAATGAGCAGTTCTTC. It yields the protein CASSYSGTAYNEQFF.

This clone appeared a few times. The chain joins TRBV30 to TRBJ1-5, with D hard to call. Germline assignment: CDR1 GTSNPN and CDR2 SVGIG (reference sequence). V lost 2 bases and J lost 7, with 18 bases in between. The CDR3 consists of 15 residues. Written as DNA, the CDR3 is TGTGCCTGGAGTAAGGGTGGGAGGGTGCGGCAGCCCCAGCATTTT. Residues: CAWSKGGRVRQPQHF.

This clone turned up a few times. J is TRBJ1-6 and V is TRBV7-9; weak D call: TRBD1 (5 bases). CDR3 length equals 13 residues. V gave up 8 bases and J gave up 9 bases, with 14 bases separating them. In germline, CDR1 is SEHNR, CDR2 FQNEAQ (reference sequence). Here the CDR3 reads CASDGDLLSPLHF. In nucleotides, the CDR3 is TGTGCCAGCGATGGGGACTTACTTTCACCCCTCCACTTT.

The V gene is TRBV7-7, the J gene TRBJ2-6; D remains unclear. V dropped 4 bases and J dropped 5 bases, with 21 bases sitting between them. Germline lookup yields CDR1 SSHAT and CDR2 FNYEAQ (reference sequence). CDR3 length: 18 residues. The CDR3 spells CASSCGLVPQSRANVLTF. Written as DNA, the CDR3 is TGTGCCAGCAGCTGTGGGTTAGTGCCACAAAGTCGGGCCAACGTCCTGACTTTC.

There are a few counts of this clone. One end of the junction is discordant with germline, which a read error may explain. The V gene is TRBV7-7, the J gene TRBJ2-1; possible D gene TRBD2, 6 bases. CDR1 and CDR2 (germline): SSHAT, FNYEAQ (reference sequence). The CDR3 has 13 residues. CDR3 sequence reads: CASSLTGGHEQFF. CDR3 coding DNA: TGTGCTAGCAGCTTAACCGGGGGACATGAGCAGTTCTTC. Complete variable domain (other parts from reference TRBV7-7 and TRBJ2-1): GAGVSQSPRYKVTKRGQDVTLRCDPISSHATLYWYQQALGQGPEFLTYFNYEAQPDKSGLPSDRFSAERPEGSISTLTIQRTEQRDSAMYRCASSLTGGHEQFFGPGTRLTVL.

The chain employs TRBV7-3 and TRBJ2-3; D not resolved. Germline values: CDR1 SGHTA, CDR2 FQGTGA. The CDR3 spans 13 residues. V was trimmed by 0 bases and J by 6 bases, leaving 7 bases between them. The CDR3 DNA reads as TGTGCCAGCAGCTTAACGTTTGCCGATACGCAGTATTTT. It encodes CASSLTFADTQYF. Variable domain in full (rest from reference TRBV7-3 and TRBJ2-3): GAGVSQTPSNKVTEKGKYVELRCDPISGHTALYWYRQSLGQGPEFLIYFQGTGAADDSGLPNDRFFAVRPEGSVSTLKIQRTERGDSAVYLCASSLTFADTQYFGPGTRLTVL.

This clone was found a few times. The chain couples TRBV18 to TRBJ2-2, with D possibly matching TRBD1 (5 bases). CDR1 and CDR2 (germline): KGHSH, LQKENI. Between the trimmed V and J ends, which lost 2 bases and 7 bases, there was a span of 11 bases. The length of the CDR3 is 14 residues. The CDR3 protein is CASSPARAVGELFF. As DNA, the CDR3 is TGTGCCAGCTCACCAGCCAGGGCCGTCGGGGAGCTGTTTTTT.

The genes are TRBV2 and TRBJ1-2; D is perhaps TRBD1 (5 bases). The CDR3 extends over 15 amino acids. Per the germline V gene, CDR1 is SNHLY and CDR2 is FYNNEI. The V end was cut by 4 bases, the J end by 0 bases, with 12 bases between. DNA for the CDR3: TGTGCCAGCAGTGTAGTACAGGACCCTAACTATGGCTACACCTTC. Its protein is CASSVVQDPNYGYTF.

The chain employs TRBV6-1 and TRBJ1-5, with a tentative D call TRBD1 (6 bases). Germline assignment: CDR1 MNHNS and CDR2 SASEGT. There are 16 residues in the CDR3. V was trimmed by 4 bases and J by 0 bases, leaving 13 bases between them. The DNA for the CDR3 is TGTGCCAGCAGTGTGTCACAGGGTTATAGCAATCAGCCCCAGCATTTT. Translating gives CASSVSQGYSNQPQHF.

V is TRBV29-1 and J is TRBJ1-1; D might be TRBD1 (6 bases). The CDR3 contains 13 residues. Germline V CDR1 and CDR2: SQVTM, ANQGSEA. Trimming stripped 8 bases from V and 5 bases from J, with 18 bases between. DNA of the CDR3: TGCAGCATCCCCGGAGGGGGTGGAACTGAAGCTTTCTTT. Protein product: CSIPGGGGTEAFF.

V and J are TRBV11-2 and TRBJ2-2, with TRBD1 identical over 7 bases. V lost 3 bases and J lost 1; bases outside the gene matches: 2. This CDR3 has 15 residues. CDR1 is SGHAT and CDR2 is FQNNGV in the germline V gene. CDR3 nucleotides: TGTGCCAGCAGCTTTAGACAGGGGAACACCGGGGAGCTGTTTTTT. It yields the protein CASSFRQGNTGELFF.